These 9 T cell receptor beta chains originate from one sample sequenced in a study of monozygotic twins with cystic fibrosis. Sequenced by immunoSEQ multiplex PCR; TCRdb stores in-frame clones only, minus some. The profile shows 15,000 to 20,000 clones, around 96% of them singletons. The sample comprised blood. These receptors all stem from a girl between 2 and 10 years old with cystic fibrosis.

The CDR3 DNA reads as TGTGCCAGCAGTGGGACAGCAACGAACACTGAAGCTTTCTTT. It codes for CASSGTATNTEAFF. The chain carries TRBV27 and TRBJ1-1, with TRBD1 identical over 7 bases. From germline, CDR1 is MNHEY and CDR2 SMNVEV (reference sequence). This CDR3 region has 14 residues. Trimming took 5 bases from V and 1 from J; bases not matched to a gene: 4.

This clone was observed a handful of times. The V and J genes are TRBV18 and TRBJ1-1; D remains unclear. Germline values: CDR1 KGHSH, CDR2 LQKENI. Deletions cut 3 bases from V and 2 bases from J, with 1 base between. The length of the CDR3 is 11 residues. The CDR3 sequence is CASSPNTEAFF. The CDR3 DNA reads as TGTGCCAGCTCACCTAACACTGAAGCTTTCTTT.

This chain links TRBV5-8 with TRBJ1-1, with D uncertain. The V end was cut by 7 bases, the J end by 2 bases, with 15 bases between. Germline values: CDR1 SGHTS, CDR2 YDEGEE. The CDR3 has 14 amino acids. The CDR3 DNA is TGTGCCAGCGTTCGGCGTGGGAGAAACACTGAAGCTTTCTTT. Encoded protein: CASVRRGRNTEAFF.

The CDR3 coding sequence is TGTGCCATCAGAGATGACAGGGAAGGGGGAGATACGCAGTATTTT. It translates to CAIRDDREGGDTQYF. The chain uses TRBV10-3 and TRBJ2-3, with 7 nucleotides matching TRBD1. This CDR3 has 15 amino acids. Germline loops: CDR1 ENHRY, CDR2 SYGVKD. The V segment lost 6 bases and the J segment 5 bases; nucleotides outside the gene matches: 11.

The chain combines TRBV30 with TRBJ2-5; 8 nucleotides line up with TRBD2. Germline values: CDR1 GTSNPN, CDR2 SVGIG (reference sequence). The V gene end was trimmed by 3 bases and the J gene end by 5 bases; junction bases not matched to a gene: 20. This CDR3 comprises 18 residues. The chain's CDR3 is CAWSSLRQDSGERETQYF. The CDR3 DNA reads as TGTGCCTGGAGCAGCCTCAGGCAGGATAGCGGGGAGAGGGAGACCCAGTACTTC.

This chain joins TRBV6-6 and TRBJ1-2; no definite D call. V was cut by 2 bases and J by 6 bases, with 16 bases left in between. CDR1 is MNHNY and CDR2 is SVGAGI in the germline V gene (reference sequence). The CDR3 sequence is 15 residues long. The DNA for the CDR3 is TGTGCCAGCAGTTACGGGCAGCCTTTTGAGAATGGCTACACCTTC. It yields the protein CASSYGQPFENGYTF.

The chain recombines TRBV10-3 with TRBJ2-7; D is ambiguous. CDR1 is ENHRY, CDR2 SYGVKD, per germline. The ends were cut back, 1 base at V and 6 bases at J, with 7 bases in the middle. The CDR3 loop spans 12 amino acids. The CDR3: CAISELKGEQYF. The CDR3 nucleotides are TGTGCCATCAGTGAGTTGAAGGGCGAGCAGTACTTC.

The rearrangement joins TRBV7-2 to TRBJ2-5; D gene uncertain. V was cut by 2 bases and J by 1 base, with 11 bases left in between. Germline CDR1 SGHTA, CDR2 FQGNSA. CDR3 length equals 15 residues. Here the CDR3 reads CASSLFGSAQETQYF. The CDR3 coding sequence is TGTGCCAGCAGCTTATTCGGTTCGGCCCAAGAGACCCAGTACTTC. The variable domain in full, completed from reference TRBV7-2 and TRBJ2-5, reads GAGVSQSPSNKVTEKGKDVELRCDPISGHTALYWYRQSLGQGLEFLIYFQGNSAPDKSGLPSDRFSAERTGGSVSTLTIQRTQQEDSAVYLCASSLFGSAQETQYFGPGTRLLVL.

This clone was seen a single time. This sequence joins TRBV7-9 and TRBJ1-2; no clear D gene. Per germline, CDR1 SEHNR and CDR2 FQNEAQ (reference sequence). This CDR3 comprises 14 residues. Trimming removed 1 base at V and 7 bases at J, with 13 bases between. In DNA, the CDR3 is TGTGCCAGCAGCTTAGAAGGTGGGATGCGTGGCTACACCTTC. This translates into CASSLEGGMRGYTF.